The entry below describes one T cell receptor (beta chain). The method was immunoSEQ multiplex PCR; TCRdb's version includes in-frame clones alone and lacks a portion of them. The profile covers more than 300,000 clones, with about 90% appearing a single time and more than 5% taken by the ten largest. This entry comes from a study of blood T cell repertoires in COVID-19. Study context: The origin of the acute and convalescent COVID-19 samples was the United States, Italy and Spain.

Germline CDR1 is SGHNT and CDR2 is YENEEA. The length of the CDR3 is 14 residues. V dropped 0 bases and J dropped 6; count of bases not matched to a gene: 1. During active infection, Seattle patients enrolled and were then monitored through disease. This clonotype originated in a woman aged 50 to 60 with COVID-19, enrolled during active disease. Sample: peripheral blood. V and J are TRBV11-3 and TRBJ2-1, with 8 bases that match TRBD2. CDR3 amino acids: CASSLDREGNEQFF. The CDR3 DNA sequence: TGTGCCAGCAGCTTAGACCGGGAGGGCAATGAGCAGTTCTTC.